The T cell receptor beta chain under discussion was sequenced for a study of early T cells in non-severe SARS-CoV-2 infection. The TCR library protocol attached unique molecular identifiers to the individual cDNA molecules. TCRdb independently ran MiXCR on the 5' RACE reads; one entry per CDR3 protein. This table holds over 55,000 distinct CDR3 sequences, roughly an eighth found once. This CDR3 contains 15 residues. Per the germline V gene, CDR1 is SGHRS and CDR2 is YFSETQ. The V and J ends lost 4 bases and 4 bases, in that order; junction bases with no gene match: 5. A few counts support this clonotype.

The sequence derives from an adult who was a healthcare worker with PCR-confirmed SARS-CoV-2 infection or an uninfected control (not recorded which). This sequence joins TRBV5-1 and TRBJ2-1; TRBD1 aligns across 10 bases. Sample: whole blood, taken at baseline. Here the CDR3 DNA reads TGCGCCAGCAGCCCAGACAGGGGGCATTACAATGAGCAGTTCTTC. This encodes CASSPDRGHYNEQFF.